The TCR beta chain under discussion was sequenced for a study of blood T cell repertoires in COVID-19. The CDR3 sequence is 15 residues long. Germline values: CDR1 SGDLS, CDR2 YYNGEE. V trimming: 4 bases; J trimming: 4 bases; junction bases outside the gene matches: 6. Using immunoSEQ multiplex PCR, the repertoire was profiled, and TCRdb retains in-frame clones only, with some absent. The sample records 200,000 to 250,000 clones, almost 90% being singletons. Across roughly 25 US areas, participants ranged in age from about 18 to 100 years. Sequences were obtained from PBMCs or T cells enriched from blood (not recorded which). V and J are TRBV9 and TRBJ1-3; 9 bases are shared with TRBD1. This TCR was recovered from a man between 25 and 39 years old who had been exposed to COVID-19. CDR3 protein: CASSTRDRGGNTIYF. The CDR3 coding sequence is TGTGCCAGCAGCACACGCGACAGGGGGGGAAACACCATATATTTT.